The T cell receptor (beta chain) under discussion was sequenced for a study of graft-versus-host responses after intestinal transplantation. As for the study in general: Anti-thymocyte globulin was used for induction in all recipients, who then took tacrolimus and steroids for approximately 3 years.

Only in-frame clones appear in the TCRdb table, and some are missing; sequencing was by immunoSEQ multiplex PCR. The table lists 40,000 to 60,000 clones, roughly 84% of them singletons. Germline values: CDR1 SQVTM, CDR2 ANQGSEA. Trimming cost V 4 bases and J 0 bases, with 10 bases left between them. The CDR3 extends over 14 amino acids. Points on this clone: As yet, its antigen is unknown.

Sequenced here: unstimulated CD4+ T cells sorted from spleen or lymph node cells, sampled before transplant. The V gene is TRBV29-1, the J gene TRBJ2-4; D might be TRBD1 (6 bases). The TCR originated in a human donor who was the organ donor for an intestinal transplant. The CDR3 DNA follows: TGCAGCGTTGGACAGGCCCTAGCCAAAAACATTCAGTACTTC. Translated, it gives CSVGQALAKNIQYF.